Listed here are 8 T cell receptor beta chains from one sample, sequenced in a study of T cell changes during pregnancy in multiple sclerosis (dated by TCRdb to between 2018 and 2021). Library creation used the immunoSEQ multiplex PCR assay. TCRdb limited this immuneACCESS table to in-frame rearrangements with V and J called. A share of clones is missing; checked studies link under half to unresolved V genes, and the rest is unexplained. The sample table holds about 85,000 clones, of which approximately 90% were seen once. The ten largest clonotypes hold 2.5% of the sample. The source was peripheral blood, collected in the first trimester of pregnancy. The source of these receptors is a female donor with multiple sclerosis, enrolled in a pregnancy study.

The genes are TRBV7-3 and TRBJ2-3, with 11 nucleotides matching TRBD2. CDR1 and CDR2 (germline): SGHTA, FQGTGA. J was trimmed by 0 bases and V by 5 bases; bases with no gene match: 10. The CDR3 totals 18 residues. The CDR3 here is CASSLRLAGSPSTDTQYF. As DNA, the CDR3 is TGTGCCAGCAGCCTACGACTAGCGGGGTCCCCTAGCACAGATACGCAGTATTTT.

CDR3 DNA: TGTGCCAGCAGCTTACTTACGGGACTGAATGAGCAGTTCTTC. Amino acid sequence: CASSLLTGLNEQFF. The chain has TRBV7-2 and TRBJ2-1; possible D gene TRBD2, 6 bases. Looked up from germline, CDR1 is SGHTA and CDR2 is FQGNSA. V was pared by 2 bases and J by 7 bases, with 12 bases between. The CDR3 runs 14 residues.

The chain is built from TRBV29-1 and TRBJ1-5, with D perhaps TRBD1 (5 bases). Germline V lookup: CDR1 SQVTM, CDR2 ANQGSEA. The CDR3 is 13 amino acids. Trimming pared 5 bases from V and 5 bases from J, leaving 13 bases between. CDR3 bases: TGCAGCGTTTCTGATGGCAGGGATCAGCCCCAGCATTTT. Encoded protein: CSVSDGRDQPQHF.

The chain is built from TRBV9 and TRBJ2-2; 11 bases are a match to TRBD2. In germline, CDR1 is SGDLS, CDR2 YYNGEE. The V and J ends lost 4 bases and 2 bases, in that order; junction bases with no gene match: 4. The CDR3 consists of 16 residues. The CDR3 DNA follows: TGTGCCAGCAGCAAGGGACTAGCGGCAAACACCGGGGAGCTGTTTTTT. It encodes CASSKGLAANTGELFF. Full variable domain (remainder filled in from reference TRBV9 and TRBJ2-2): DSGVTQTPKHLITATGQRVTLRCSPRSGDLSVYWYQQSLDQGLQFLIQYYNGEERAKGNILERFSAQQFPDLHSELNLSSLELGDSALYFCASSKGLAANTGELFFGEGSRLTVL.

This chain connects TRBV29-1 to TRBJ2-7; 11 bases agree with TRBD1. CDR1 and CDR2 (germline): SQVTM, ANQGSEA. This CDR3 has 13 residues. V was pared by 6 bases and J by 2 bases, with 3 bases of the junction left unmatched. In DNA, the CDR3 is TGCAGCGTCGGGACAGGGGGAGCCTACGAGCAGTACTTC. It specifies CSVGTGGAYEQYF.

The gene calls are TRBV4-1 and TRBJ1-5, with a possible D match to TRBD1 (6 bases). There are 17 residues in the CDR3. Germline CDR1 is MGHRA and CDR2 is YSYEKL. V was cut by 2 bases and J by 1 base, with 15 bases left in between. In DNA form, the CDR3 reads TGCGCCAGCAGCCAATGGGAGGGGGGGGCGAGCAATCAGCCCCAGCATTTT. This sequence encodes CASSQWEGGASNQPQHF.

The rearrangement links TRBV9 to TRBJ2-1; D perhaps matches TRBD2 (7 bases). The V end lost 3 bases, the J end lost 2 bases, and 12 bases lay between the germline ends. CDR1 is SGDLS and CDR2 is YYNGEE in the germline V gene. The CDR3 contains 15 residues. In nucleotides, the CDR3 is TGTGCCAGCAGCGGGGGAGGGGGGCCCTACAATGAGCAGTTCTTC. Amino acid sequence: CASSGGGGPYNEQFF.

This chain links TRBV10-3 with TRBJ1-3; a weak D match, TRBD1 (6 bases). The ends were cut back, 11 bases at V and 5 bases at J, with 19 bases in the middle. Germline CDR1 is ENHRY and CDR2 is SYGVKD. CDR3 size: 14 residues. CDR3 protein: CASEGGGSRNTIYF. The CDR3 DNA reads TGTGCCTCTGAGGGGGGGGGCTCAAGAAACACCATATATTTT.